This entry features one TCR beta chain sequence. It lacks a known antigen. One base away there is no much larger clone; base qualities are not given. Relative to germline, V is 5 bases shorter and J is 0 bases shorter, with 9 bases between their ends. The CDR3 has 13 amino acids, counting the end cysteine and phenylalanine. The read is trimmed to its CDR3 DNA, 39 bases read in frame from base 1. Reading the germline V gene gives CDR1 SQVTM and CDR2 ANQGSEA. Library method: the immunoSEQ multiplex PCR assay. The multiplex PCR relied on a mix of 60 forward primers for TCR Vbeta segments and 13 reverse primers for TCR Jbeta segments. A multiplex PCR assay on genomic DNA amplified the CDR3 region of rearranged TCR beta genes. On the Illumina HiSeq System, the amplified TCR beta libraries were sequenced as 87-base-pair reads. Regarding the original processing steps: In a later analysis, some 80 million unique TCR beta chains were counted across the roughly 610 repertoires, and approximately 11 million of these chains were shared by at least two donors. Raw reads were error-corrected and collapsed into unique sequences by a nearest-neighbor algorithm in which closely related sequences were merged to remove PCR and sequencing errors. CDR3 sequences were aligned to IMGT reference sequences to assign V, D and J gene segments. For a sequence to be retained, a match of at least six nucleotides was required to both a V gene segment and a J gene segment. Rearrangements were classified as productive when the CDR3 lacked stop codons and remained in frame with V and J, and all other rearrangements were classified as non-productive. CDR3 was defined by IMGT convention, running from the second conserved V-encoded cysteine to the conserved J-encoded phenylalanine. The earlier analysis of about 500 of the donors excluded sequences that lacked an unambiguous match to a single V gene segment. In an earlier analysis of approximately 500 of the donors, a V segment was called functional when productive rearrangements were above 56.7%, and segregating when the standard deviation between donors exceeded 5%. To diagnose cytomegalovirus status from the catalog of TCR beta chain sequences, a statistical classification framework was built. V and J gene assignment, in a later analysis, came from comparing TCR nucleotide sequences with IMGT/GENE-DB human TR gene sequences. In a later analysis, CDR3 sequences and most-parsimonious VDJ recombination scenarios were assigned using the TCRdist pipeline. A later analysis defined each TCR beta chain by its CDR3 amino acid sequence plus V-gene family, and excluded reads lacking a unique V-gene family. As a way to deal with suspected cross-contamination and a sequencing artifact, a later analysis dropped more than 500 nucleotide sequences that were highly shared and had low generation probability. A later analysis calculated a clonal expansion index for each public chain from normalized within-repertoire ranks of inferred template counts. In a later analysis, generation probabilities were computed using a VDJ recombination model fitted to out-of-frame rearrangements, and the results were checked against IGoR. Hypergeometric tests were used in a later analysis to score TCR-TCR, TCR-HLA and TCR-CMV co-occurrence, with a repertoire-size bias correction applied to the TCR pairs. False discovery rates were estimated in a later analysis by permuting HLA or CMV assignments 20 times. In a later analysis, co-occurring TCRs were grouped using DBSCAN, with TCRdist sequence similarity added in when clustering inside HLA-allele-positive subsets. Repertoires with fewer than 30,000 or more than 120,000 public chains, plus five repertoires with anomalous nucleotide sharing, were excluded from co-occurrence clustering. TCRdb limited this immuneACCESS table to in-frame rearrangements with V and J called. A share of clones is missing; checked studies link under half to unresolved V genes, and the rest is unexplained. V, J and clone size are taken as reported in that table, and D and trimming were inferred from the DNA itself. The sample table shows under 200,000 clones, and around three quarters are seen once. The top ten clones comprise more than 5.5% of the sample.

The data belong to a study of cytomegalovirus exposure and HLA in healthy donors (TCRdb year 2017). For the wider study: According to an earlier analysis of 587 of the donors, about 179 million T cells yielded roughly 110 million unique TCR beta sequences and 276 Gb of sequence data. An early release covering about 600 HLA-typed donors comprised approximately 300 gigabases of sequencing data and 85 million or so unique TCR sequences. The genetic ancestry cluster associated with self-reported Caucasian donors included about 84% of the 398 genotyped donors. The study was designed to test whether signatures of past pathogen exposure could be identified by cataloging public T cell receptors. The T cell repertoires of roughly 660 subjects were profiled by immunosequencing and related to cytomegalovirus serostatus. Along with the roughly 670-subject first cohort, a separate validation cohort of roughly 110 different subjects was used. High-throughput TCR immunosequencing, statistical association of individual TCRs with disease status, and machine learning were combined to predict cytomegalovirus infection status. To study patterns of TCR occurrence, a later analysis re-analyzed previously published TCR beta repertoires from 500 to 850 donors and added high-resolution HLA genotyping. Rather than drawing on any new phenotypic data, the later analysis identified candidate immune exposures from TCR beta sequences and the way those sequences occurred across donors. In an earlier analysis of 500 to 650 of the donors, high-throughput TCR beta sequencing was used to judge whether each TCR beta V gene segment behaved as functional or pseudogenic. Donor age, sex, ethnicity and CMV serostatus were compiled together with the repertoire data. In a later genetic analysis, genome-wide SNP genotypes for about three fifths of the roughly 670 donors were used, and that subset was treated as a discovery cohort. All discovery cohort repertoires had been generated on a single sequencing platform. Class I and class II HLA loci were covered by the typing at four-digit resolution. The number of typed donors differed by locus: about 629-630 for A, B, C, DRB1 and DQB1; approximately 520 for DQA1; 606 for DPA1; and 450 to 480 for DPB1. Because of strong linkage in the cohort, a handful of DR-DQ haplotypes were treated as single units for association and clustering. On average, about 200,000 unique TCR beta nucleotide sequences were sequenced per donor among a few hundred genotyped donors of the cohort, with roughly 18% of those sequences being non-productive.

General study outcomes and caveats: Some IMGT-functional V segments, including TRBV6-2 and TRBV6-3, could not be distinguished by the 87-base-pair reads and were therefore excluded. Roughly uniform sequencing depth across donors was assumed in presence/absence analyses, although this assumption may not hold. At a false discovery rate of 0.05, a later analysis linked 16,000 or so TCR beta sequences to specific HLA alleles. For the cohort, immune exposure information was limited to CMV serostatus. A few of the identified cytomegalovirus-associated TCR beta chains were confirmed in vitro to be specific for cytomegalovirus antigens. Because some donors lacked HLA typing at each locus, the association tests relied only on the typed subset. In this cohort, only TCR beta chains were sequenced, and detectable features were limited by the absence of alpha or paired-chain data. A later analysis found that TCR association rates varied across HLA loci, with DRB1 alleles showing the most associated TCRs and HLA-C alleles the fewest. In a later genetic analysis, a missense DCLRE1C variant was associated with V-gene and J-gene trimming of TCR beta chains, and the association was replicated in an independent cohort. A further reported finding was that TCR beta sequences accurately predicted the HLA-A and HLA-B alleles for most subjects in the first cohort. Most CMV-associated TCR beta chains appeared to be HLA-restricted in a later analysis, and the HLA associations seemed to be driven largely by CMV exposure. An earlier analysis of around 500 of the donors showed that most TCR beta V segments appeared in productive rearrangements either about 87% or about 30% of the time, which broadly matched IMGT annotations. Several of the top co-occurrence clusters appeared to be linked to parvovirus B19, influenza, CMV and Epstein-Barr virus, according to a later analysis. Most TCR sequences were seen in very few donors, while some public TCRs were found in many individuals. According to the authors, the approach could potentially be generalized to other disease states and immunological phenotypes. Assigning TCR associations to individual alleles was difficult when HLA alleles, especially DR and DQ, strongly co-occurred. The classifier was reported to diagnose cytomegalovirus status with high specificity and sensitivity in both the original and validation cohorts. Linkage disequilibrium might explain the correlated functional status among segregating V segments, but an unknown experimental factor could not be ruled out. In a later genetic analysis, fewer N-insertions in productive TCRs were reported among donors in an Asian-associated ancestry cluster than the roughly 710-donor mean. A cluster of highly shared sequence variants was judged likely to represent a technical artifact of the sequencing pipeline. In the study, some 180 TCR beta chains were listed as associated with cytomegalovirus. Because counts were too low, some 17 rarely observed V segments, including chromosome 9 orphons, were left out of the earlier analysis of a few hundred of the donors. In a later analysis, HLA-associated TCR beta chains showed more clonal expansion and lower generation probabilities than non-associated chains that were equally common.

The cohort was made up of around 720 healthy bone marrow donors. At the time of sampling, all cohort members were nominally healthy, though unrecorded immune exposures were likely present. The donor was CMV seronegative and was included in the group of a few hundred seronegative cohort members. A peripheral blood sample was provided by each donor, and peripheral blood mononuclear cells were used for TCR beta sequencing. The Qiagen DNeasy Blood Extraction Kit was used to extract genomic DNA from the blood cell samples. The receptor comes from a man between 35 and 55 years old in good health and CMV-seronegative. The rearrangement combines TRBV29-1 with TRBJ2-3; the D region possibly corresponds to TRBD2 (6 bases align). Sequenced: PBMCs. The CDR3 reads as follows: CSVLAESTDTQYF. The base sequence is TGCAGCGTTTTAGCGGAGAGCACAGATACGCAGTATTTT.